This T cell receptor beta chain is drawn from a study of tumor-infiltrating lymphocytes in localized non-small cell lung cancer. Clones were sequenced by immunoSEQ multiplex PCR, and TCRdb holds only the in-frame ones, with some missing. This sample has 10,000 to 15,000 clones, with roughly two thirds found just once. V was shortened by 2 bases and J by 1 base, with 9 bases between the two germline ends. The germline V gene has CDR1 SGHTS and CDR2 YDEGEE. There are 14 residues in the CDR3. Source material: lung tumor tissue. This chain uses TRBV5-8 with TRBJ1-1; no firm D call. The clonotype comes from a human donor with non-small cell lung cancer. The CDR3 is CASSFPRGNTEAFF. CDR3 DNA: TGTGCCAGCAGCTTCCCGAGAGGGAACACTGAAGCTTTCTTT.